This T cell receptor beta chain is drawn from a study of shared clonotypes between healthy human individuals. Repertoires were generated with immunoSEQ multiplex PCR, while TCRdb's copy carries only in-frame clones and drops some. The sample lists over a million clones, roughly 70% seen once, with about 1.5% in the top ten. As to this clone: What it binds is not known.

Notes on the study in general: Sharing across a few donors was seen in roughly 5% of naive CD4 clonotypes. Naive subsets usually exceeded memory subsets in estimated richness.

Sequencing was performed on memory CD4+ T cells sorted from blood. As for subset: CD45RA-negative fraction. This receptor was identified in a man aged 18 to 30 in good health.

CDR3 coding DNA: TGTGCCAGCAGCTCCGCTGGCGGGGGTGGTACGCAGTATTTT. Translated, it gives CASSSAGGGGTQYF. This chain uses TRBV7-3 with TRBJ2-3, with 7 bases that match TRBD2. Looked up from germline, CDR1 is SGHTA and CDR2 is FQGTGA. There are 14 residues in the CDR3. V shed 4 bases, J shed 8 bases, and the junction held 9 bases outside the gene matches. The entire variable domain, with the rest obtained from reference TRBV7-3 and TRBJ2-3, is as follows: GAGVSQTPSNKVTEKGKYVELRCDPISGHTALYWYRQSLGQGPEFLIYFQGTGAADDSGLPNDRFFAVRPEGSVSTLKIQRTERGDSAVYLCASSSAGGGGTQYFGPGTRLTVL.